The 26 T cell receptor beta chains presented below share a single source sample, sequenced in a study of T cell repertoires in cytomegalovirus infection. TCRdb redid the calling of the reads with MiXCR, one entry per CDR3 protein. The table has hundreds of thousands of distinct CDR3 sequences, about 30% seen once. These receptors lack a known antigen. This material consisted of cultured PBMCs, taken from culture after CMV antigen stimulation. The receptors derive from a human donor in good health (CMV status not recorded). Some clones in this sample may be carry-over from other donors' samples.

The V gene is TRBV10-3, the J gene TRBJ2-1; D possibly matches TRBD1 or TRBD2 (6 bases each). This CDR3 comprises 16 residues. Germline CDR1 reads ENHRY; CDR2 reads SYGVKD. V gave up 7 bases and J gave up 10 bases, with 26 bases separating them. CDR3: CAITGQPGLEGGEQFF. In DNA form, the CDR3 reads TGTGCCATCACTGGACAACCGGGACTGGAGGGGGGAGAGCAGTTCTTC.

This clonotype was picked up one time. The chain joins TRBV7-8 to TRBJ1-4; D might be TRBD1 (5 bases). This CDR3 region has 15 residues. Trimming took off 4 bases at V and 8 bases at J, with 17 bases between the two ends. Germline CDR1 reads SGHVS; CDR2 reads FQNEAQ. CDR3 nucleotides: TGTGCCAGCAGCTCCGGTGGGGGGGGGTACGAAAAACTGTTTTTT. This gives the protein CASSSGGGGYEKLFF.

The chain carries TRBV6-6 and TRBJ2-1, with 10 nucleotides matching TRBD2. Per the germline V gene, CDR1 is MNHNY and CDR2 is SVGAGI (reference sequence). The V and J ends lost 2 bases and 2 bases, in that order; junction bases with no gene match: 3. CDR3 length: 16 residues. The CDR3, as DNA: TGTGCCAGCAGTTACGCTAGCGGGAGACCCTACAATGAGCAGTTCTTC. This sequence encodes CASSYASGRPYNEQFF.

Concerning this clonotype: At one of its ends the junction is not consistent with the germline gene, which may arise from a read error. The V call is TRBV4-1, the J call TRBJ1-6, with unresolved D. Germline CDR1 reads MGHRA; CDR2 reads YSYEKL. The CDR3 length is 15 residues. The CDR3 loop is CASTQDTFGNSPLHF. The CDR3 DNA is TGCGCCAGCACCCAAGACACTTTTGGGAATTCACCCCTCCACTTT.

The chain links TRBV10-3 to TRBJ2-2; 9 bases align to TRBD1. Germline loops: CDR1 ENHRY, CDR2 SYGVKD. The CDR3 totals 16 residues. The V segment lost 0 bases and the J segment 6 bases; nucleotides outside the gene matches: 5. The CDR3 is CAISESDRGKPGELFF. The CDR3 region has the DNA TGTGCCATCAGTGAGTCGGACAGGGGAAAACCCGGGGAGCTGTTTTTT.

J is TRBJ2-5 and V is TRBV5-1, with 7 bases matching TRBD2. The CDR3 has 15 residues. Germline CDR1 SGHRS, CDR2 YFSETQ. The ends lost 4 bases at V and 9 bases at J; junction bases unmatched: 15. DNA for the CDR3: TGCGCCAGCAGCCTGGCGCTAGCGGACCGGGGGGCCCAGTACTTC. Residues: CASSLALADRGAQYF. Combining the CDR3 with reference TRBV5-1 and TRBJ2-5 gives the whole variable domain KAGVTQTPRYLIKTRGQQVTLSCSPISGHRSVSWYQQTPGQGLQFLFEYFSETQRNKGNFPGRFSGRQFSNSRSEMNVSTLELGDSALYLCASSLALADRGAQYFGPGTRLLVL.

The V call is TRBV19, the J call TRBJ1-1; the match to TRBD1 covers 8 bases. This CDR3 comprises 15 residues. V was pared by 5 bases and J by 6 bases, with 11 bases of the junction left unmatched. Germline CDR1 LNHDA, CDR2 SQIVND (reference sequence). In DNA form, the CDR3 reads TGTGCCAGTAGTCTTCGGACAGGGCGGAGGGCTGAAGCTTTCTTT. Translating it yields CASSLRTGRRAEAFF.

This clonotype has more than one count but fewer than ten. V usage is TRBV11-1 and J usage is TRBJ1-4; unclear D gene. Germline V CDR1 and CDR2: SGHAT, FQDESV (reference sequence). CDR3 length: 14 residues. With 4 bases removed from V and 5 bases from J, the gap between germline ends came to 11 bases. Here the CDR3 reads CASSSAFDNEKLFF. DNA for the CDR3: TGTGCCAGCAGCTCCGCCTTTGACAATGAAAAACTGTTTTTT.

The chain uses TRBV15 and TRBJ2-1; D not resolved. This CDR3 spans 13 amino acids. CDR1 LNHNV and CDR2 YYDKDF come from the germline V gene (reference sequence). V was shortened by 4 bases and J by 3 bases, with 7 bases between the two germline ends. This CDR3 is CATSIRFYNEQFF. The CDR3 bases are TGTGCCACCAGCATTCGATTCTACAATGAGCAGTTCTTC. The full variable domain, rest sourced from reference TRBV15 and TRBJ2-1, is DAMVIQNPRYQVTQFGKPVTLSCSQTLNHNVMYWYQQKSSQAPKLLFHYYDKDFNNEADTPDNFQSRRPNTSFCFLDIRSPGLGDTAMYLCATSIRFYNEQFFGPGTRLTVL.

V usage is TRBV7-8 and J usage is TRBJ1-1, with 7 bases lining up with TRBD1. The length of the CDR3 is 15 residues. Per germline, CDR1 SGHVS and CDR2 FQNEAQ. J gave up 1 base and V 5 bases, and 7 bases lay outside the gene matches. In nucleotides, the CDR3 is TGTGCCAGCAGCGTGACAGGGTCATCGAACACTGAAGCTTTCTTT. Translated: CASSVTGSSNTEAFF.

The V gene is TRBV2, the J gene TRBJ2-3; a possible D gene is TRBD1 (5 bases). With 10 bases removed from V and 2 bases from J, the gap between germline ends came to 13 bases. Germline values: CDR1 SNHLY, CDR2 FYNNEI. The CDR3 is 13 amino acids. CDR3 sequence (DNA): TGTGCCACCCTCGACAGAAACACAGATACGCAGTATTTT. It codes for CATLDRNTDTQYF.

This rearrangement joins TRBV12-3 or TRBV12-4 to TRBJ2-7, with D tentatively TRBD1 (5 bases). The germline V and J ends were trimmed by 4 bases and 2 bases, with 12 bases remaining between them. There are 14 residues in the CDR3. CDR3 sequence: CASSSLTATYEQYF. CDR3 bases: TGTGCCAGCAGTTCCCTGACAGCTACCTACGAGCAGTACTTC.

The chain recombines TRBV7-2 with TRBJ2-3; D is perhaps TRBD2 (5 bases). V lost 5 bases to trimming and J lost 3 bases, with 18 bases between them. The germline CDR1 and CDR2 sequences are SGHTA and FQGNSA. This CDR3 comprises 16 residues. The CDR3 spells CASSTSSTGLTDTQYF. CDR3 nucleotide sequence: TGTGCCAGCAGCACGTCTAGCACCGGACTGACAGATACGCAGTATTTT.

The rearrangement links TRBV7-9 to TRBJ1-3; D gene uncertain. The CDR3 totals 16 residues. Germline CDR1 reads SEHNR; CDR2 reads FQNEAQ (reference sequence). Between the trimmed V and J ends, which lost 4 bases and 4 bases, there was a span of 17 bases. The CDR3 region is CASSWVGSSRGNTIYF. CDR3 coding DNA: TGTGCCAGCAGCTGGGTTGGATCCTCTCGGGGAAACACCATATATTTT.

This clonotype was counted a few times. The chain uses TRBV28 and TRBJ2-1; no firm D call. Germline assignment: CDR1 MDHEN and CDR2 SYDVKM. Trimming took off 5 bases at V and 1 base at J, with 21 bases between the two ends. CDR3 length: 18 residues. CDR3 bases: TGTGCCAGCAGTCCCGTCTTCGGCCGGGCCCGGTCCTACAATGAGCAGTTCTTC. Translating it yields CASSPVFGRARSYNEQFF.

This clonotype showed up just a few times. The J gene is TRBJ2-1, the V gene TRBV7-2; 8 nucleotides align to TRBD2. CDR3 length equals 15 residues. The V gene's germline CDR1 is SGHTA and CDR2 FQGNSA. V dropped 5 bases and J dropped 5; count of bases not matched to a gene: 8. CDR3 in DNA: TGTGCCAGCAGCCTGTTGGGACTAGTTGACAATGAGCAGTTCTTC. Encoded protein: CASSLLGLVDNEQFF.

V and J are TRBV19 and TRBJ1-4; D possibly corresponds to TRBD1 (6 bases). V was clipped by 7 bases and J by 1 base, with 13 bases between them. CDR3 length: 15 amino acids. Germline CDR1 and CDR2: LNHDA and SQIVND (reference sequence). The CDR3 region has the DNA TGTGCCAGTAACTCCTTCAGGGGAACTAATGAAAAACTGTTTTTT. Amino acid sequence: CASNSFRGTNEKLFF.

This clonotype was seen a few times. This sequence joins TRBV12-3 or TRBV12-4 and TRBJ2-1; possibly TRBD1 for D (6 bases). CDR3 length: 15 amino acids. Trimming left V 5 bases short and J 2 bases short, with 13 bases between. This CDR3 reads CASSVRGRTYNEQFF. CDR3 DNA sequence: TGTGCCAGCAGTGTCAGGGGCCGAACCTACAATGAGCAGTTCTTC.

The chain combines TRBV4-3 with TRBJ2-7; TRBD1 agrees at 9 bases. The CDR3 runs to 16 residues. CDR1 LGHNA and CDR2 YSLEER come from the germline V gene. The V and J ends lost 0 bases and 4 bases, in that order; junction bases with no gene match: 7. CDR3 amino acids: CASSQDLGQGRYEQYF. The CDR3 DNA reads TGCGCCAGCAGCCAAGATCTGGGACAGGGACGGTACGAGCAGTACTTC.

This chain connects TRBV5-1 to TRBJ2-6, with 9 nucleotides matching TRBD1. Losses at the gene ends were 4 bases for V and 0 bases for J; bases not matched to a gene: 8. This CDR3 region has 18 residues. The V gene's germline CDR1 is SGHRS and CDR2 YFSETQ. The CDR3 nucleotides are TGCGCCAGCAGCGATCTCGGGACAGGGTCCTCTGGGGCCAACGTCCTGACTTTC. Its protein product is CASSDLGTGSSGANVLTF.

The V gene is TRBV12-3 or TRBV12-4, the J gene TRBJ1-4, with 7 bases identical to TRBD1. J was trimmed by 8 bases and V by 7 bases; bases with no gene match: 10. The CDR3 has 14 residues. CDR3 nucleotide sequence: TGTGCCAGCACCCCGGGGACAGTAGGGGAAAAACTGTTTTTT. Translated, it gives CASTPGTVGEKLFF.

This clonotype was observed many times. The CDR3 here is CASSRPRGSSGNTIYF. The DNA for the CDR3 is TGTGCCAGCAGTCGCCCTAGGGGGTCTTCTGGAAACACCATATATTTT. V and J are TRBV28 and TRBJ1-3; D may be TRBD1 (6 bases). Germline values: CDR1 MDHEN, CDR2 SYDVKM. The CDR3 consists of 16 residues. V was trimmed by 5 bases and J by 1 base, leaving 15 bases between them.

This sequence joins TRBV7-6 and TRBJ1-6; weak D call: TRBD1 (5 bases). The CDR3 is made up of 15 amino acids. Germline lookup yields CDR1 SGHVS and CDR2 FNYEAQ. With 5 bases removed from V and 7 bases from J, the gap between germline ends came to 15 bases. CDR3 sequence reads: CASSPQATANSPLHF. CDR3 DNA sequence: TGTGCCAGCAGCCCGCAAGCGACAGCAAATTCACCCCTCCACTTT.

CDR3 sequence reads: CASSPAGTNNEQFF. The CDR3 nucleotides are TGTGCCAGCTCACCAGCGGGAACTAACAATGAGCAGTTCTTC. The chain couples TRBV18 to TRBJ2-1, with D perhaps matching TRBD2 (6 bases). Germline assignment: CDR1 KGHSH and CDR2 LQKENI. The germline V and J ends were trimmed by 2 bases and 5 bases, with 10 bases remaining between them. This CDR3 is 14 amino acids long.

The rearrangement joins TRBV5-1 to TRBJ1-2; maybe TRBD1 (5 bases). V was shortened by 0 bases and J by 4 bases, with 13 bases between the two germline ends. Germline assignment: CDR1 SGHRS and CDR2 YFSETQ. The length of the CDR3 is 15 residues. This CDR3 reads CASSLEGRVFYGYTF. The CDR3 region has the DNA TGCGCCAGCAGCTTGGAGGGCAGGGTCTTCTATGGCTACACCTTC.

This clonotype was observed a few times. V and J are TRBV30 and TRBJ2-3, with 10 bases that match TRBD2. Looked up from germline, CDR1 is GTSNPN and CDR2 is SVGIG (reference sequence). J was trimmed by 6 bases and V by 8 bases; bases with no gene match: 11. The CDR3 is made up of 14 amino acids. CDR3 protein: CAQTSGRALDTQYF. Here the CDR3 DNA reads TGTGCCCAGACAAGCGGGAGGGCCTTGGATACGCAGTATTTT.